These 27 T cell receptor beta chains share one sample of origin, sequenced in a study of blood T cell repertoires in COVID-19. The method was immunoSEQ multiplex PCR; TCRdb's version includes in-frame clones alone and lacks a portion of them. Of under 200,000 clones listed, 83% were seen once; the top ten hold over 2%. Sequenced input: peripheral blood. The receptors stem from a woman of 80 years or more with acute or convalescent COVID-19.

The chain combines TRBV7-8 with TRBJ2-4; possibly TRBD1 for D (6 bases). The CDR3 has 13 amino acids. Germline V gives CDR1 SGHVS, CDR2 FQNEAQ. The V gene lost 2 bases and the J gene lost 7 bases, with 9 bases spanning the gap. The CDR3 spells CASSLNRENIQYF. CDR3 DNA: TGTGCCAGCAGCTTAAACAGGGAGAACATTCAGTACTTC.

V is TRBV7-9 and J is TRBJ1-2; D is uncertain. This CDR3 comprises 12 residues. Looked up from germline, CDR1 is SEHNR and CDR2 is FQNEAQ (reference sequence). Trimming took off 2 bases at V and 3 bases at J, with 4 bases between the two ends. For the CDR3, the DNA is TGTGCCAGCAGCTTATCAGACTATGGCTACACCTTC. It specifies CASSLSDYGYTF.

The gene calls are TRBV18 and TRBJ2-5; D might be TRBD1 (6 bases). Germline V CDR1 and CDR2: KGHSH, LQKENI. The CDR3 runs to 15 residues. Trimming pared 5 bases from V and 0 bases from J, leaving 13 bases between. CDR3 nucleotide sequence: TGTGCCAGCTCATTAAACCGACAGGACCAAGAGACCCAGTACTTC. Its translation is CASSLNRQDQETQYF. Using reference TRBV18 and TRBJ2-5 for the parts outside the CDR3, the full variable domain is NAGVMQNPRHLVRRRGQEARLRCSPMKGHSHVYWYRQLPEEGLKFMVYLQKENIIDESGMPKERFSAEFPKEGPSILRIQQVVRGDSAAYFCASSLNRQDQETQYFGPGTRLLVL.

CDR3 nucleotide sequence: TGTGCCAGTAGTATAGATGGGTTCCAGGGGAATTCACCCCTCCACTTT. This translates into CASSIDGFQGNSPLHF. The V call is TRBV19, the J call TRBJ1-6, with D possibly matching TRBD1 (6 bases). V lost 0 bases and J lost 7, with 13 bases in between. Germline V lookup: CDR1 LNHDA, CDR2 SQIVND (reference sequence). CDR3 length: 16 amino acids. The full variable domain, completed using reference TRBV19 and TRBJ1-6, is DGGITQSPKYLFRKEGQNVTLSCEQNLNHDAMYWYRQDPGQGLRLIYYSQIVNDFQKGDIAEGYSVSREKKESFPLTVTSAQKNPTAFYLCASSIDGFQGNSPLHFGNGTRLTVT.

The CDR3: CASMPRGKEQYF. CDR3 coding DNA: TGTGCCAGCATGCCAAGGGGAAAGGAGCAGTACTTC. V gene TRBV2 combines with J gene TRBJ2-7; a possible D gene is TRBD1 (5 bases). Per the germline V gene, CDR1 is SNHLY and CDR2 is FYNNEI. The CDR3 loop spans 12 amino acids. Trimming shortened V by 7 bases and J by 7 bases, and 14 bases separated the two germline ends.

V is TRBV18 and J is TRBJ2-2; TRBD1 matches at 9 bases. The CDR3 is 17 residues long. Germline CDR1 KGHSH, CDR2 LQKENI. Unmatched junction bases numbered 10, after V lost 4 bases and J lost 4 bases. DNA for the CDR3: TGTGCCAGCTCACGCTCCTTGACAGGGGGGAGCACCGGGGAGCTGTTTTTT. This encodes CASSRSLTGGSTGELFF.

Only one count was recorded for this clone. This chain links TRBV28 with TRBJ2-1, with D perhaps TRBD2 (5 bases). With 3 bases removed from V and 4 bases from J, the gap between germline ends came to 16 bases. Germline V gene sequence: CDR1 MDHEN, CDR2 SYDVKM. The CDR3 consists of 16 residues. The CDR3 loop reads CASSLGGSGSYNEQFF. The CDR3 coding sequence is TGTGCCAGCAGTTTGGGTGGGAGCGGCTCTTACAATGAGCAGTTCTTC.

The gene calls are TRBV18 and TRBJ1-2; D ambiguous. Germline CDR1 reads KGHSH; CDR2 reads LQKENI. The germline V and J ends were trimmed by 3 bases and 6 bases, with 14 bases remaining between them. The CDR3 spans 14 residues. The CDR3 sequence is CASSPVRETDGYTF. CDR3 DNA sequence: TGTGCCAGCTCACCGGTTCGGGAGACTGATGGCTACACCTTC. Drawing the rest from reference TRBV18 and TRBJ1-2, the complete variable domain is NAGVMQNPRHLVRRRGQEARLRCSPMKGHSHVYWYRQLPEEGLKFMVYLQKENIIDESGMPKERFSAEFPKEGPSILRIQQVVRGDSAAYFCASSPVRETDGYTFGSGTRLTVV.

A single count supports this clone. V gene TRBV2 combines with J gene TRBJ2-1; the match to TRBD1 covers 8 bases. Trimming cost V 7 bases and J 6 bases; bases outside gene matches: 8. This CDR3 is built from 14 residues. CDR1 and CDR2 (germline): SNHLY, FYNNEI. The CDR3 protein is CASKEAGGFNEQFF. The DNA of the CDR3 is TGTGCCAGCAAGGAGGCAGGGGGCTTCAATGAGCAGTTCTTC.

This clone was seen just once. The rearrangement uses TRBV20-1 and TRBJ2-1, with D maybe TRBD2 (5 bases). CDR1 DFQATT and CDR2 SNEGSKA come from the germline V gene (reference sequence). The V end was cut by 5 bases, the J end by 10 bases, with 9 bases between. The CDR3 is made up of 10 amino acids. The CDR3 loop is CSASIAEQFF. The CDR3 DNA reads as TGCAGTGCTTCCATAGCGGAGCAGTTCTTC.

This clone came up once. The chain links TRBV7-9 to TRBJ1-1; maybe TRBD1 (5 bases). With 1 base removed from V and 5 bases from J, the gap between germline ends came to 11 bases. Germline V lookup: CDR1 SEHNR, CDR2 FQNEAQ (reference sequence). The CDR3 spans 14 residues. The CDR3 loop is CASSLVSGGTEAFF. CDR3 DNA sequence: TGTGCCAGCAGCTTAGTGTCGGGGGGGACTGAAGCTTTCTTT.

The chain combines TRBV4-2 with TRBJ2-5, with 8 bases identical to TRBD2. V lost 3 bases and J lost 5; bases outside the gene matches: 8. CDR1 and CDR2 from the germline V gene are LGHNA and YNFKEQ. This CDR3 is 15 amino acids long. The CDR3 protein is CASSQTSGGVETQYF. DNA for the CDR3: TGTGCCAGCAGCCAGACGAGCGGGGGTGTGGAGACCCAGTACTTC.

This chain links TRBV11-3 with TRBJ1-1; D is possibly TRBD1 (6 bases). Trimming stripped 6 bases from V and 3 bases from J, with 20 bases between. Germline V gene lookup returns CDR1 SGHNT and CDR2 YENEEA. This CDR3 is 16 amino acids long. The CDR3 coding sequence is TGTGCCAGCAGTCCAGGCAGGGGCGCGGGGGACACTGAAGCTTTCTTT. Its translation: CASSPGRGAGDTEAFF.

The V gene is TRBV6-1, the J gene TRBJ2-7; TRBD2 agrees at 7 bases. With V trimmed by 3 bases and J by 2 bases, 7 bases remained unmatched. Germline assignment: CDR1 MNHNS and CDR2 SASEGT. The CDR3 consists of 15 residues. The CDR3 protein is CASSDPGLPTYEQYF. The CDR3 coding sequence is TGTGCCAGCAGTGACCCGGGACTACCTACCTACGAGCAGTACTTC.

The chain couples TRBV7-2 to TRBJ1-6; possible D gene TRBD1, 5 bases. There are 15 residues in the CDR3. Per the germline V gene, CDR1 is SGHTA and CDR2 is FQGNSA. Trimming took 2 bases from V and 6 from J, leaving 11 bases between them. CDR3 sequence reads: CASSLQGSTNSPLHF. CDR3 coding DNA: TGTGCCAGCAGCTTACAGGGAAGTACTAATTCACCCCTCCACTTT.

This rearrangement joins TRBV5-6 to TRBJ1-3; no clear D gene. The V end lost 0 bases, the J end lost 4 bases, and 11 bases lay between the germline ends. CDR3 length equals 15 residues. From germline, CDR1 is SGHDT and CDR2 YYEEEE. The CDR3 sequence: CASSLEGPRGNTIYF. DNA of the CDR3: TGTGCCAGCAGCTTGGAAGGCCCGAGGGGAAACACCATATATTTT.

The CDR3 sequence is CASRGSTIVTDTQYF. The DNA for the CDR3 is TGTGCCAGTAGGGGCTCCACGATTGTCACAGATACGCAGTATTTT. This chain uses TRBV19 with TRBJ2-3, with unresolved D. CDR1 is LNHDA, CDR2 SQIVND, per germline (reference sequence). The CDR3 has 15 residues. The V end lost 6 bases, the J end lost 2 bases, and 15 bases lay between the germline ends. Full variable domain (rest looked up from reference TRBV19 and TRBJ2-3): DGGITQSPKYLFRKEGQNVTLSCEQNLNHDAMYWYRQDPGQGLRLIYYSQIVNDFQKGDIAEGYSVSREKKESFPLTVTSAQKNPTAFYLCASRGSTIVTDTQYFGPGTRLTVL.

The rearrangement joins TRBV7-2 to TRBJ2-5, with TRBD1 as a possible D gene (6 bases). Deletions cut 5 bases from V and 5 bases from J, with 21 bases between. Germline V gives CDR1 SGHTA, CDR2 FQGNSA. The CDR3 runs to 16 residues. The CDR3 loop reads CASSLQTGLDVETQYF. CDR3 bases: TGTGCCAGCAGCCTGCAGACAGGTTTGGATGTCGAGACCCAGTACTTC.

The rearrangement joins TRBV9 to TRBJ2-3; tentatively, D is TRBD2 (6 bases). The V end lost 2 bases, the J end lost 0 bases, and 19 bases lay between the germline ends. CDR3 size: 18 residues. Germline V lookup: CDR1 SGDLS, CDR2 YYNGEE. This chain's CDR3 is CASSVRDSLGTSTDTQYF. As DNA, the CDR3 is TGTGCCAGCAGCGTCCGGGACTCTCTTGGTACTAGCACAGATACGCAGTATTTT.

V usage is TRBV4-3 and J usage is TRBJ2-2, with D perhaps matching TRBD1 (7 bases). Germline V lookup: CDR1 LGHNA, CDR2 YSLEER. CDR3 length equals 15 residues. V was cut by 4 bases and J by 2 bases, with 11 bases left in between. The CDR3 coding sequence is TGCGCCAGCAGCCGCGGGGACAGCAACACCGGGGAGCTGTTTTTT. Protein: CASSRGDSNTGELFF.

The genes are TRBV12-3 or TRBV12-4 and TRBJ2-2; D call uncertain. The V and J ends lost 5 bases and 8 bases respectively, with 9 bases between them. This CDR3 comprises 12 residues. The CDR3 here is CASSPRVGELFF. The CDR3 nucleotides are TGTGCCAGCAGTCCCCGTGTAGGGGAGCTGTTTTTT.

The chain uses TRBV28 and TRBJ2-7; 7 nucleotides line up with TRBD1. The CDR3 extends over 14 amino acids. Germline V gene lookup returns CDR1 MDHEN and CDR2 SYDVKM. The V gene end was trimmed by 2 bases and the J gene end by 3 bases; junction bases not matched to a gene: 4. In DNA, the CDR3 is TGTGCCAGCAGTTTAGTTGGGACAGTCTACGAGCAGTACTTC. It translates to CASSLVGTVYEQYF.

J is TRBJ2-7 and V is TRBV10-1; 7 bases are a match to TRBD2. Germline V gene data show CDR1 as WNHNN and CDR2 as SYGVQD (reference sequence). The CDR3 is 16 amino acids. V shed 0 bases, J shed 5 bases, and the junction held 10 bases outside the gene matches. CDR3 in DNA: TGCGCCAGCAGTGAGTCGAAGGGACTAAAAACCCACGAGCAGTACTTC. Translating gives CASSESKGLKTHEQYF.

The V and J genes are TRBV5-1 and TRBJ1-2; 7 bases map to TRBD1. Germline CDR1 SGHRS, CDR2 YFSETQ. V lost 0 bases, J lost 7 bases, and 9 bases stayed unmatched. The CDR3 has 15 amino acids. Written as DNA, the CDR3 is TGCGCCAGCAGCTTGGGAGAGGGGGCTGAGGTTGGCTACACCTTC. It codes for CASSLGEGAEVGYTF.

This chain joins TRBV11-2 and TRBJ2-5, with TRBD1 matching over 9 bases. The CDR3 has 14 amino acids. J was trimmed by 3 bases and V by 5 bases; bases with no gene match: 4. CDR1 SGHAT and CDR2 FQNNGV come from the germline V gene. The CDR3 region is CASSLRTGEETQYF. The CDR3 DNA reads TGTGCCAGCAGCCTCAGGACAGGGGAAGAGACCCAGTACTTC. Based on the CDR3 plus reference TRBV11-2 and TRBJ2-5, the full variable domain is EAGVAQSPRYKIIEKRQSVAFWCNPISGHATLYWYQQILGQGPKLLIQFQNNGVVDDSQLPKDRFSAERLKGVDSTLKIQPAKLEDSAVYLCASSLRTGEETQYFGPGTRLLVL.

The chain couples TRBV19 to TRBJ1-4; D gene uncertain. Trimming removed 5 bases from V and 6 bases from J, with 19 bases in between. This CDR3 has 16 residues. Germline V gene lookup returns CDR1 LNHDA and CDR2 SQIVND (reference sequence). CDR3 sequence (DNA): TGTGCCAGTAGTGCTTTCAGTTACCCCATCGATGAAAAACTGTTTTTT. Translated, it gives CASSAFSYPIDEKLFF.

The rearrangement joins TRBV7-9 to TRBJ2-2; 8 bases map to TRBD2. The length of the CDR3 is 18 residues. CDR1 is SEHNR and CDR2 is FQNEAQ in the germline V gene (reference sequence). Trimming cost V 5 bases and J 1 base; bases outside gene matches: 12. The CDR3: CASSHNGGLAGNTGELFF. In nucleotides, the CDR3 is TGTGCCAGCAGCCACAATGGGGGGCTAGCGGGGAACACCGGGGAGCTGTTTTTT.